Listed below are T cell receptor beta chains from one sample, sequenced in a study of blood T cell repertoires in COVID-19. Sequencing was performed with immunoSEQ multiplex PCR; in TCRdb, only in-frame clones are kept and a portion is missing. The data contain tens of thousands of clones, around 80% of them singletons. Sequences were obtained from peripheral blood. The receptors shown here come from a human donor in a cohort sampled during active COVID-19. CDR3s include the opening cysteine and the closing phenylalanine or tryptophan. Clone size is not always given. Where it is, it says once, few, many or a class for expanded clones.

j_gene: TRBJ2-1; abundance: -; v_gene: TRBV12-3/TRBV12-4; CDR3aa: CASSQQGVNEQFF
j_gene: TRBJ2-1; abundance: -; v_gene: TRBV9; CDR3aa: CASSGKKRGPSYNEQFF
j_gene: TRBJ2-1; abundance: -; v_gene: TRBV7-9; CDR3aa: CASSRPGLATWDEQFF
j_gene: TRBJ1-5; abundance: -; v_gene: TRBV21-1; CDR3aa: CATFFDPPGCQPQHF
j_gene: TRBJ2-7; abundance: -; v_gene: TRBV7-2; CDR3aa: CASSHGGGQAYEQYF
j_gene: TRBJ2-3; abundance: -; v_gene: TRBV9; CDR3aa: CASSVVAGGTDTQYF
j_gene: TRBJ2-5; abundance: -; v_gene: TRBV2; CDR3aa: CASRITGVTQETQYF
j_gene: TRBJ1-5; abundance: -; v_gene: TRBV6-1; CDR3aa: CASSESGPQPQHF
j_gene: TRBJ2-7; abundance: -; v_gene: TRBV12-3/TRBV12-4; CDR3aa: CASRYRDYEQYF
j_gene: TRBJ1-1; abundance: -; v_gene: TRBV30; CDR3aa: CAWSALTGGRVLNTEAFF
j_gene: TRBJ1-5; abundance: -; v_gene: TRBV6-5; CDR3aa: CASSYRGSQPQHF
j_gene: TRBJ1-2; abundance: -; v_gene: TRBV19; CDR3aa: CASSIDWDGGIYGYTF
j_gene: TRBJ1-3; abundance: -; v_gene: TRBV4-2; CDR3aa: CASSQDRGSSGNTIYF
j_gene: TRBJ1-1; abundance: few; v_gene: TRBV6-4; CDR3aa: CASPPTGTAGLNTEAFF
j_gene: TRBJ1-1; abundance: -; v_gene: TRBV5-1; CDR3aa: CASSLGIGVNTEAFF
j_gene: TRBJ1-3; abundance: -; v_gene: TRBV7-2; CDR3aa: CASRLHTGANGNTIYF
j_gene: TRBJ2-3; abundance: -; v_gene: TRBV24-1; CDR3aa: CATSDLRGLAGTDTQYF
j_gene: TRBJ2-5; abundance: -; v_gene: TRBV7-2; CDR3aa: CASSLAGTHETQYF
j_gene: TRBJ2-3; abundance: -; v_gene: TRBV3-1/TRBV3-2; CDR3aa: CASSQDFAGVSTDTQYF
j_gene: TRBJ1-6; abundance: few; v_gene: TRBV19; CDR3aa: CASSLTGVASPLHF
j_gene: TRBJ1-2; abundance: once; v_gene: TRBV6-6; CDR3aa: CASSPPTGGLLANYGYTF
j_gene: TRBJ2-4; abundance: -; v_gene: TRBV20-1; CDR3aa: CSASGLLAKNIQYF
j_gene: TRBJ2-5; abundance: once; v_gene: TRBV27; CDR3aa: CASRPWGRAGRQETQYF
j_gene: TRBJ1-1; abundance: -; v_gene: TRBV4-1; CDR3aa: CASSQDRGMNTEAFF
j_gene: TRBJ1-1; abundance: once; v_gene: TRBV7-9; CDR3aa: CASSPFNTEAFF
j_gene: TRBJ2-3; abundance: -; v_gene: TRBV18; CDR3aa: CASSPPAGVDTQYF
j_gene: TRBJ2-5; abundance: -; v_gene: TRBV6-5; CDR3aa: CASRSVPETQYF
j_gene: TRBJ1-2; abundance: -; v_gene: TRBV25-1; CDR3aa: CASSREANYGYTF
j_gene: TRBJ2-6; abundance: once; v_gene: TRBV5-1; CDR3aa: CASSRSGDGANVLTF
j_gene: TRBJ2-7; abundance: -; v_gene: TRBV5-5; CDR3aa: CASSSSRGTTSGYEQYF
j_gene: TRBJ2-3; abundance: -; v_gene: TRBV19; CDR3aa: CATREGRVEYF
j_gene: TRBJ1-4; abundance: -; v_gene: TRBV25-1; CDR3aa: CASSEGGVEKLFF
j_gene: TRBJ2-7; abundance: few; v_gene: TRBV4-2; CDR3aa: CASSQGYSTGGSSYEQYF